The clone carrying this T cell receptor (beta chain) showed up just a few times. The CDR3 is 16 amino acids. Per germline, CDR1 SGHTA and CDR2 FQGNSA. V gave up 2 bases and J gave up 3 bases; unmatched junction bases: 5. TCRdb re-called the RT-PCR reads with MiXCR, one entry per CDR3 protein. The sample includes 650,000 to 800,000 distinct CDR3 sequences, 15% to 20% of them seen just once. This entry belongs to a study of response to subunit inactivated influenza vaccine. The chain couples TRBV7-2 to TRBJ2-5, with 11 bases that match TRBD2. The sequencing used PBMCs from blood, collected roughly 5 days after vaccination. This TCR came from a man aged 50 to 60 who received an inactivated influenza vaccine. This CDR3 reads CASSLSRLAGKETQYF. In DNA form, the CDR3 reads TGTGCCAGCAGCTTATCCCGACTAGCGGGAAAAGAGACCCAGTACTTC.